This T cell receptor beta chain was identified in a study of T cell changes during pregnancy in multiple sclerosis. The assay was immunoSEQ multiplex PCR, and TCRdb's table has in-frame clones only and misses some. The sample yields 60,000 to 90,000 clones, 90% to 95% seen once. Germline CDR1 SGHNT, CDR2 YENEEA. Trimming cost V 4 bases and J 2 bases, with 6 bases left between them. The CDR3 loop spans 12 amino acids. Material: peripheral blood, obtained in the first trimester of pregnancy. This TCR derives from a female donor in good health, enrolled as a control in a pregnancy study. The V and J genes are TRBV11-3 and TRBJ2-7, with D unresolved. The CDR3 is CASSSNPYEQYF. The CDR3 DNA sequence: TGTGCCAGCAGCTCTAACCCCTACGAGCAGTACTTC.